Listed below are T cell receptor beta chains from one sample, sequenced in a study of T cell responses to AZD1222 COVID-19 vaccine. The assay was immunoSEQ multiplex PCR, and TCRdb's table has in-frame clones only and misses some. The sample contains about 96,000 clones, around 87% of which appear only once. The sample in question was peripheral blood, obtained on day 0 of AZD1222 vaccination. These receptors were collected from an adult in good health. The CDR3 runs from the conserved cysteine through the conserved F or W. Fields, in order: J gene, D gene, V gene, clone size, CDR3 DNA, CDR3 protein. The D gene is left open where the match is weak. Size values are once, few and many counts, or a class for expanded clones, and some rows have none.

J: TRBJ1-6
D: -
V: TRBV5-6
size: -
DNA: TGTGCCAGCAGCGGCAACACAGGGACTGTTGATTCACCCCTCCACTTT
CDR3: CASSGNTGTVDSPLHF

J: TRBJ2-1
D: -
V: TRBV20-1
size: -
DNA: TGCAGTGCTAGTCGCTCCTACAATGAGCAGTTCTTC
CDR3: CSASRSYNEQFF

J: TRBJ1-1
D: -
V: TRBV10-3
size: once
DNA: TGTGCCATCAGTGAGACAGTGAACACTGAAGCTTTCTTT
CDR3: CAISETVNTEAFF

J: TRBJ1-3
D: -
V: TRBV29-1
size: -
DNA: TGCAGCGTTGGGGCGGGGGCGAAAGGAAACACCATATATTTT
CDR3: CSVGAGAKGNTIYF

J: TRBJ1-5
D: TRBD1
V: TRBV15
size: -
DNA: TGTGCCACCAGTTCCGACAGGGATAATCAGCCCCAGCATTTT
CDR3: CATSSDRDNQPQHF

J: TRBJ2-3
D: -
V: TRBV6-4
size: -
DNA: TGTGCCAGCAGTGACTCTGATGCTACGATTCTATTGAGCCTTACGCAGTATTTT
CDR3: CASSDSDATILLSLTQYF

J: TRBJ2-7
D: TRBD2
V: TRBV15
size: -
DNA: TGTGCCACCAGCAGAGATGGGTCGCTAGCGGGAGACGAGCAGTACTTC
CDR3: CATSRDGSLAGDEQYF

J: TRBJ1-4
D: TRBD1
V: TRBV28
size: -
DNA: TGTGCCAGCAGCCAATCAGGGGGCAGGGCTAATGAAAAACTGTTTTTT
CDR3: CASSQSGGRANEKLFF

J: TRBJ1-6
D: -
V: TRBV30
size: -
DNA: TGTGCCTGGAGGACGGCCATTGCTGTATCACCCCTCCACTTT
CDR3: CAWRTAIAVSPLHF

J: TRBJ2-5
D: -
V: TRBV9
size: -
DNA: TGTGCCAGCAGCGTAGGGCTGGCACTACAAGAGACCCAGTACTTC
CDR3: CASSVGLALQETQYF

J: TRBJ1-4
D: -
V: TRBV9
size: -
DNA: TGTGCCAGCAGCGTAGTGTCCGGACCAACTAATGAAAAACTGTTTTTT
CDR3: CASSVVSGPTNEKLFF

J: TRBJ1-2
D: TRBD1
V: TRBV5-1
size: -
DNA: TGCGCCAGCAGCTCCGGGACAGGGGACTATGGCTACACCTTC
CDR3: CASSSGTGDYGYTF

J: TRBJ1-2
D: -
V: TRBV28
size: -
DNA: TGTGCCAGCAGTTTCGTACAGCTTCGAGACTACACCTTC
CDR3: CASSFVQLRDYTF

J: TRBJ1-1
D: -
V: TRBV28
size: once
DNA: TGTGCCAGCAGTTTTCTTTCCACCAAATTCTTTTCTTTGAAGGTTTTCTTT
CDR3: CASSFLSTKFFSLKVFF

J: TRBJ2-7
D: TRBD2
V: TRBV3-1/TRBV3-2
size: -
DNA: TGTGCCAGCAGCCAAGCGGGACTAGCGGGAGATTACGAGCAGTACTTC
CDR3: CASSQAGLAGDYEQYF

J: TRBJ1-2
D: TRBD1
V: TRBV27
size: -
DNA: TGTGCCAGCAGTTTCGGACAGGGTCTTGGCTACACCTTC
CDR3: CASSFGQGLGYTF

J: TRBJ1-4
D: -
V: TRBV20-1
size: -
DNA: TGCAGTGCTAGCCGTGAAAAACTGTTTTTT
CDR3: CSASREKLFF

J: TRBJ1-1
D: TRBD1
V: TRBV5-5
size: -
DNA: TGTGCCAGCAGCCCTTACTACAGGGGCGGCACTGAAGCTTTCTTT
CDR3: CASSPYYRGGTEAFF

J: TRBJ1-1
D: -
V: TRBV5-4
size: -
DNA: TGTGCCAGCAGCCACCTACAGGGTTCCAACACTGAAGCTTTCTTT
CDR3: CASSHLQGSNTEAFF

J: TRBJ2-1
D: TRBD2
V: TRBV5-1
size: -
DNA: TGCGCCAGCAGCGGGCTAGCGGCAGGGAATGAGCAGTTCTTC
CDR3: CASSGLAAGNEQFF

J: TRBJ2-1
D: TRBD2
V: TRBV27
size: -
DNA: TGTGCCAGCAGTTTAATAGCTAGCGGGGGCCCCAATGAGCAGTTCTTC
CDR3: CASSLIASGGPNEQFF

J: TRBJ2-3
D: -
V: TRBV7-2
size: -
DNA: TGTGCCAGCAGGGCTAGCACAGATACGCAGTATTTT
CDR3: CASRASTDTQYF

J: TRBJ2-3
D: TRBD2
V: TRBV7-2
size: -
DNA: TGTGCCAGCAGCTTAAGCGGGACTAGCGGGTATAGCACAGATACGCAGTATTTT
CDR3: CASSLSGTSGYSTDTQYF